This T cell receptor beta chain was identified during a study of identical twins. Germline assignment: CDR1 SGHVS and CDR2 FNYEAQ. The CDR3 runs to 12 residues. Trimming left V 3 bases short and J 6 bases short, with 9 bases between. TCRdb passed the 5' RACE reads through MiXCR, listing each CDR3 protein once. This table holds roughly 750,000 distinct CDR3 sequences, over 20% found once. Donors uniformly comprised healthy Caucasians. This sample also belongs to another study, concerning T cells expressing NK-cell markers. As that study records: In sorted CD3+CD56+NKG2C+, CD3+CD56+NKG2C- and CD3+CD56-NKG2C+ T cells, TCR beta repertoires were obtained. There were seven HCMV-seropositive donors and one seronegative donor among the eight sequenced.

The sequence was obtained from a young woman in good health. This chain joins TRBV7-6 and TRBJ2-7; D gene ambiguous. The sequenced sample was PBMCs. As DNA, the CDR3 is TGTGCCAGCAGCTTTCATAGACGCGAGCAGTACTTC. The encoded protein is CASSFHRREQYF.